These T cell receptor beta chains were read from a single sample in a study of cytomegalovirus exposure and HLA in healthy donors. Generated by immunoSEQ multiplex PCR, the TCRdb table keeps only in-frame clones and is missing some. The table lists about 89,000 clones, roughly 85% of them singletons, with nearly 7.5% in the top ten. The source material was PBMCs. These TCRs come from a man aged 40-49 years in good health and CMV-seropositive. The CDR3 runs from the conserved cysteine through the conserved F or W. D genes are given only for firm matches. Expanded clones get a size class; other rows say once, few or many, or leave the size out.

j_call,v_call,clone_size,d_call,cdr3_aa,cdr3_nt
TRBJ2-5,TRBV14,once,.,CGSSPLRGLETQYF,TGTGGCAGCAGCCCCCTCAGAGGGTTGGAGACCCAGTACTTC
TRBJ1-2,TRBV14,.,.,CASSRNARDSNNYGYTF,TGTGCCAGCAGCCGAAATGCCCGCGACAGTAACAACTATGGCTACACCTTC
TRBJ2-7,TRBV18,.,TRBD1,CASSPQGTGYEQYF,TGTGCCAGCTCACCCCAGGGGACAGGCTACGAGCAGTACTTC
TRBJ1-4,TRBV4-1,.,TRBD1,CASSQGDRGANEKLFF,TGCGCCAGCAGCCAGGGTGACAGGGGTGCTAATGAAAAACTGTTTTTT
TRBJ2-5,TRBV5-1,.,.,CASSQAGMGETQYF,TGCGCCAGCAGCCAAGCAGGGATGGGAGAGACCCAGTACTTC
TRBJ2-4,TRBV7-9,few,.,CASSPMGEDIQYF,TGTGCCAGCAGCCCAATGGGGGAGGACATTCAGTACTTC
TRBJ1-4,TRBV15,few,.,CATSRASGSEKLFF,TGTGCCACCAGCAGAGCGAGCGGCTCTGAAAAACTGTTTTTT
TRBJ2-1,TRBV14,.,TRBD2,CASSHLGRGTLYNEQFF,TGTGCCAGCAGCCACCTGGGGCGGGGGACCCTCTACAATGAGCAGTTCTTC
TRBJ1-1,TRBV11-3,.,.,CASSLVRGLRGTEAFF,TGTGCCAGCAGCTTAGTCAGAGGGCTTCGAGGGACTGAAGCTTTCTTT
TRBJ2-3,TRBV14,.,.,CASSPIADTQYF,TGTGCCAGCAGTCCCATAGCAGATACGCAGTATTTT
TRBJ2-3,TRBV7-3,.,.,CASSLNSGGTDTQYF,TGTGCCAGCAGCTTAAATTCAGGGGGCACAGATACGCAGTATTTT
TRBJ2-1,TRBV5-4,.,TRBD2,CASSLAAGGRHEQFF,TGTGCCAGCAGCTTGGCTGCGGGGGGGCGCCATGAGCAGTTCTTC